Below, 23 T cell receptor beta chains from the same sample are listed, as sequenced in a study of blood T cells in healthy people across ages. Using a J-beta primer mix together with a sample-barcoded 5' primer, a second PCR was run for roughly 7 to 12 cycles. TCRdb called the 5' RACE reads again in MiXCR, with one record for every CDR3 protein. The data show fewer than 2 million distinct CDR3 sequences, about two fifths seen once. The source material was blood. The source is a human donor in good health.

The gene calls are TRBV20-1 and TRBJ2-5; 8 nucleotides line up with TRBD1. V gave up 6 bases and J gave up 5 bases; unmatched junction bases: 11. The CDR3 is 14 amino acids. The germline V gene encodes CDR1 DFQATT and CDR2 SNEGSKA (reference sequence). CDR3 sequence reads: CSAKDPGGLETQYF. The CDR3, as DNA: TGCAGTGCCAAAGACCCAGGGGGCCTGGAGACCCAGTACTTC.

This clonotype showed up just a few times. The rearrangement joins TRBV7-2 to TRBJ2-1; 9 bases fit TRBD1. Germline loops: CDR1 SGHTA, CDR2 FQGNSA. The CDR3 is 17 residues long. The ends lost 5 bases at V and 4 bases at J; junction bases unmatched: 12. CDR3 coding DNA: TGTGCCAGCAGCCGGAACAGGGGGCCTAACCTTTACAATGAGCAGTTCTTC. Amino acid sequence: CASSRNRGPNLYNEQFF.

A few counts support this clonotype. The chain carries TRBV5-1 and TRBJ2-1; maybe TRBD1 (6 bases). V dropped 0 bases and J dropped 5 bases, with 15 bases sitting between them. From germline, CDR1 is SGHRS and CDR2 YFSETQ. This CDR3 has 16 residues. The CDR3 sequence is CASSLALGGGHNEQFF. CDR3 sequence (DNA): TGCGCCAGCAGCTTGGCGTTAGGGGGTGGCCACAATGAGCAGTTCTTC.

This clonotype was seen more than once but under ten times. The V gene is TRBV7-9, the J gene TRBJ1-2; D is ambiguous. V was trimmed by 8 bases and J by 10 bases, leaving 23 bases between them. The CDR3 loop spans 14 amino acids. Germline V gives CDR1 SEHNR, CDR2 FQNEAQ (reference sequence). In DNA, the CDR3 is TGTGCCAGCGGTAGGCCCGGGTCGAGGAGTGACTACACCTTC. It translates to CASGRPGSRSDYTF.

J is TRBJ2-1 and V is TRBV20-1; no reliable D call. Trimming cost V 3 bases and J 9 bases, with 9 bases left between them. CDR1 is DFQATT, CDR2 SNEGSKA, per germline (reference sequence). The CDR3 loop spans 11 amino acids. CDR3: CSASLRGEQFF. The DNA for the CDR3 is TGCAGTGCTAGTCTACGCGGTGAGCAGTTCTTC.

This clonotype was found a few times. The chain joins TRBV6-2 or TRBV6-3 to TRBJ2-1, with 10 bases that match TRBD2. In germline, CDR1 is MNHEY, CDR2 SVGEGT. The CDR3 runs to 17 residues. Trimming took 0 bases from V and 6 from J; bases not matched to a gene: 8. The CDR3 region is CASSYSEPSGGVNEQFF. The CDR3 coding sequence is TGTGCCAGCAGTTACTCCGAACCTAGCGGGGGTGTCAATGAGCAGTTCTTC.

This clonotype occurred a few times. The chain joins TRBV11-2 to TRBJ2-1, with D perhaps TRBD1 (5 bases). Germline V gene lookup returns CDR1 SGHAT and CDR2 FQNNGV. This CDR3 has 16 residues. V was trimmed by 1 base and J by 6 bases, leaving 16 bases between them. DNA for the CDR3: TGTGCCAGCAGCTTAGGAAGAACAGGTCGGGCCAATGAGCAGTTCTTC. The encoded protein is CASSLGRTGRANEQFF.

This clonotype turned up a few times. This chain joins TRBV7-2 and TRBJ2-3; 9 bases agree with TRBD2. V was pared by 2 bases and J by 6 bases, with 6 bases of the junction left unmatched. Germline CDR1 and CDR2: SGHTA and FQGNSA. The CDR3 totals 15 residues. The CDR3 region is CASSLQRGEGDTQYF. The CDR3 DNA reads as TGTGCCAGCAGCTTACAGCGGGGGGAGGGGGATACGCAGTATTTT.

This chain connects TRBV13 to TRBJ2-7, with TRBD2 as a possible D gene (5 bases). The CDR3 has 14 amino acids. Germline V lookup: CDR1 PRHDT, CDR2 FYEKMQ (reference sequence). V gave up 4 bases and J gave up 2 bases, with 12 bases separating them. This CDR3 reads CASSSLGDTYEQYF. In DNA form, the CDR3 reads TGTGCCAGCAGCTCCCTCGGGGATACCTACGAGCAGTACTTC. Combining the CDR3 with reference TRBV13 and TRBJ2-7 gives the whole variable domain AAGVIQSPRHLIKEKRETATLKCYPIPRHDTVYWYQQGPGQDPQFLISFYEKMQSDKGSIPDRFSAQQFSDYHSELNMSSLELGDSALYFCASSSLGDTYEQYFGPGTRLTVT.

In its sample, this clonotype was seen a few times. The chain combines TRBV20-1 with TRBJ1-5, with D possibly being TRBD1 (5 bases). The germline gives CDR1 DFQATT, CDR2 SNEGSKA (reference sequence). The CDR3 has 18 amino acids. V lost 0 bases and J lost 0, with 18 bases in between. DNA of the CDR3: TGCAGTGCTAGAGATCCCCGCTCTGGGACGGATAGCAATCAGCCCCAGCATTTT. It encodes CSARDPRSGTDSNQPQHF.

The chain employs TRBV5-1 and TRBJ1-2, with TRBD1 as a possible D gene (5 bases). V was clipped by 1 base and J by 3 bases, with 13 bases between them. Per germline, CDR1 SGHRS and CDR2 YFSETQ. The CDR3 is 15 residues long. The CDR3 reads CASSLLAGKDYGYTF. The CDR3 DNA follows: TGCGCCAGCAGCTTGTTGGCAGGGAAGGACTATGGCTACACCTTC.

This chain connects TRBV20-1 to TRBJ2-4; a possible D gene is TRBD1 (6 bases). The ends were cut back, 3 bases at V and 13 bases at J, with 16 bases in the middle. The CDR3 has 12 amino acids. Germline V lookup: CDR1 DFQATT, CDR2 SNEGSKA (reference sequence). The CDR3 DNA sequence: TGCAGTGCTAGGCCAGGGGTTTGGGAGCAGTACTTC. As protein: CSARPGVWEQYF.

The V gene is TRBV29-1, the J gene TRBJ1-1, with D possibly matching TRBD1 (6 bases). From germline, CDR1 is SQVTM and CDR2 ANQGSEA. This CDR3 has 13 residues. V was shortened by 1 base and J by 1 base, with 7 bases between the two germline ends. CDR3 residues: CSVEAGQNTEAFF. CDR3 DNA sequence: TGCAGCGTTGAAGCGGGACAGAACACTGAAGCTTTCTTT.

The chain combines TRBV10-3 with TRBJ2-7, with 11 positions matching TRBD1. The CDR3 has 15 residues. The V segment lost 6 bases and the J segment 5 bases; nucleotides outside the gene matches: 9. CDR1 and CDR2 from the germline V gene are ENHRY and SYGVKD. DNA for the CDR3: TGTGCCATCAGCGGAGGGGACAGGGGGTCTGACGAGCAGTACTTC. Residues: CAISGGDRGSDEQYF.

This clonotype turned up a few times. V is TRBV5-1 and J is TRBJ1-2, with a tentative D call TRBD1 (6 bases). The germline V and J ends were trimmed by 7 bases and 3 bases, with 16 bases remaining between them. The CDR3 is 14 residues long. Germline V lookup: CDR1 SGHRS, CDR2 YFSETQ. The CDR3 DNA follows: TGCGCCAGCGCCCGGGACAACCAACACTATGGCTACACCTTC. Translated, it gives CASARDNQHYGYTF.

The chain carries TRBV12-3 or TRBV12-4 and TRBJ1-2; weak D call: TRBD1 (5 bases). The CDR3 covers 12 residues. V was cut by 1 base and J by 7 bases, with 7 bases left in between. This chain's CDR3 is CASSLDRFGYTF. CDR3 coding DNA: TGTGCCAGCAGTTTAGACAGGTTTGGCTACACCTTC.

V is TRBV12-3 or TRBV12-4 and J is TRBJ2-7; D is perhaps TRBD2 (6 bases). V lost 6 bases, J lost 2 bases, and 14 bases lay in between. The CDR3 has 14 residues. The CDR3 spells CASSYLGLTYEQYF. CDR3 nucleotide sequence: TGTGCCAGCAGCTACCTGGGACTGACCTACGAGCAGTACTTC.

This clonotype was observed a few times. The gene calls are TRBV7-9 and TRBJ2-7; the D call may be TRBD1 or TRBD2 (5 bases each). The germline V and J ends were trimmed by 4 bases and 3 bases, with 16 bases remaining between them. Germline-derived CDR1 and CDR2 are SEHNR and FQNEAQ (reference sequence). This CDR3 comprises 15 residues. The CDR3 is CASSSFQGVDYEQYF. The DNA of the CDR3 is TGTGCCAGCAGCTCCTTCCAGGGAGTAGACTACGAGCAGTACTTC.

V usage is TRBV6-2 or TRBV6-3 and J usage is TRBJ2-1, with 7 bases lining up with TRBD2. V lost 6 bases, J lost 0 bases, and 5 bases stayed unmatched. Germline-derived CDR1 and CDR2 are MNHEY and SVGEGT. This CDR3 has 15 amino acids. The CDR3 loop is CASRLSGTSYNEQFF. In DNA, the CDR3 is TGTGCCAGCAGATTAAGCGGGACCTCCTACAATGAGCAGTTCTTC.

This chain uses TRBV5-1 with TRBJ2-1, with 9 bases matching TRBD2. The trim removed 0 bases at V and 8 bases at J, leaving 6 bases unmatched. CDR1 and CDR2 from the germline V gene are SGHRS and YFSETQ. The CDR3 extends over 15 amino acids. The CDR3 bases are TGCGCCAGCAGCTTGGAGGGCGGGGGGGCGGATGAGCAGTTCTTC. Its protein product is CASSLEGGGADEQFF. Based on the CDR3 plus reference TRBV5-1 and TRBJ2-1, the full variable domain is KAGVTQTPRYLIKTRGQQVTLSCSPISGHRSVSWYQQTPGQGLQFLFEYFSETQRNKGNFPGRFSGRQFSNSRSEMNVSTLELGDSALYLCASSLEGGGADEQFFGPGTRLTVL.

Points on this clonotype: This CDR3 is missing its conserved last phenylalanine or tryptophan, likely due to a read error. The rearrangement joins TRBV28 to TRBJ1-2, with D hard to call. V dropped 7 bases and J dropped 4 bases, with 16 bases sitting between them. CDR3 length: 14 amino acids. Germline V CDR1 and CDR2: MDHEN, SYDVKM. CDR3 nucleotides: TGTGCCAGCATCCTAGGGTCAGGTCGCTATGGCTACACCGTC. Encoded protein: CASILGSGRYGYTV.

The chain joins TRBV29-1 to TRBJ2-3, with 9 nucleotides matching TRBD1. In germline, CDR1 is SQVTM, CDR2 ANQGSEA. Unmatched junction bases numbered 11, after V lost 3 bases and J lost 4 bases. The CDR3 covers 16 residues. CDR3 protein: CSVEGNDRGSADTQYF. The CDR3 DNA reads as TGCAGCGTTGAGGGGAATGACAGGGGGTCTGCAGATACGCAGTATTTT.

A few counts support this clonotype. J is TRBJ2-4 and V is TRBV6-5; D call uncertain. This CDR3 comprises 15 residues. V lost 0 bases, J lost 8 bases, and 14 bases lay in between. Germline V gene sequence: CDR1 MNHEY, CDR2 SVGAGI. The CDR3 sequence is CASSYSWYESYIQYF. As DNA, the CDR3 is TGTGCCAGCAGTTACTCGTGGTACGAGAGCTACATTCAGTACTTC.